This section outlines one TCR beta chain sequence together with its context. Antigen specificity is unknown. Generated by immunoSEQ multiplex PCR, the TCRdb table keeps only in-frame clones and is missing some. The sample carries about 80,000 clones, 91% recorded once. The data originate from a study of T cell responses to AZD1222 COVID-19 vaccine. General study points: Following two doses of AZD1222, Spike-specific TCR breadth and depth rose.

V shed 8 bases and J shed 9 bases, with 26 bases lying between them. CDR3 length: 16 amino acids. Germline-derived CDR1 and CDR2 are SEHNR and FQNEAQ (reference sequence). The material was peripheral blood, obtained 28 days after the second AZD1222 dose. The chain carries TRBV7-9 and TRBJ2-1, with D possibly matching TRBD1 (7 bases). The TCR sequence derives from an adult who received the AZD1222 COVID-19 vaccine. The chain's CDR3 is CASGRGLAFYSGEQFF. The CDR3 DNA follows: TGTGCCAGCGGTAGGGGGCTAGCGTTTTATTCCGGTGAGCAGTTCTTC. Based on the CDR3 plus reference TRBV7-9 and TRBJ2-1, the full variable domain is DTGVSQNPRHKITKRGQNVTFRCDPISEHNRLYWYRQTLGQGPEFLTYFQNEAQLEKSRLLSDRFSAERPKGSFSTLEIQRTEQGDSAMYLCASGRGLAFYSGEQFFGPGTRLTVL.